The 26 T cell receptor beta chains in this list originate from one sample, sequenced in a study of T cell clusters in autoimmune cytopenias. About 37,500 genome equivalents of blood DNA were amplified for TRB. TRB was amplified by touch-down multiplex PCR, primer pools A and B combined. TCRdb re-called the multiplex PCR reads and shows each CDR3 protein once, DNA omitted. In total, the table holds 9,500 to 15,000 distinct CDR3 sequences. The same sample was also used in a study of T cell repertoires in aging, cancer and after chemotherapy.

Sequencing used peripheral blood. These receptors were taken from a human donor in good health.

The CDR3 sequence is CSARRQGADEKLFF. This rearrangement joins TRBV20-1 to TRBJ1-4; the D call from TCRdb, TRBD1, cannot be confirmed without DNA. Germline V gene data show CDR1 as DFQATT and CDR2 as SNEGSKA (reference sequence). This CDR3 comprises 14 residues.

According to its frequency, this clonotype is medium-sized (0.01 to 0.1%). V gene TRBV6-1 combines with J gene TRBJ2-6. CDR3 length equals 15 residues. Germline values: CDR1 MNHNS, CDR2 SASEGT. CDR3 loop: CASSEGGSGANVLTF.

The genes are TRBV19 and TRBJ2-7; TCRdb selects TRBD2, and the lack of DNA leaves this call unchecked. The CDR3 extends over 15 amino acids. CDR1 and CDR2 (germline): LNHDA, SQIVND (reference sequence). This CDR3 reads CASSQLPSGLHEQYF. Using reference TRBV19 and TRBJ2-7 for the parts outside the CDR3, the full variable domain is DGGITQSPKYLFRKEGQNVTLSCEQNLNHDAMYWYRQDPGQGLRLIYYSQIVNDFQKGDIAEGYSVSREKKESFPLTVTSAQKNPTAFYLCASSQLPSGLHEQYFGPGTRLTVT.

The rearrangement links TRBV6-5 to TRBJ2-3; no DNA is available, so the TRBD2 call from TCRdb remains unchecked. The germline V gene encodes CDR1 MNHEY and CDR2 SVGAGI. The CDR3 runs to 14 residues. The CDR3 region is CASSGLAHTDTQYF.

The J gene is TRBJ1-4, the V gene TRBV6-2 or TRBV6-3; TCRdb's D gene call, TRBD1, goes unchecked for lack of DNA. Germline assignment: CDR1 MNHEY and CDR2 SVGEGT. The CDR3 loop spans 14 amino acids. The CDR3 here is CASSYRGRYEKLFF.

The chain links TRBV7-9 to TRBJ1-3. This CDR3 has 18 residues. In germline, CDR1 is SEHNR, CDR2 FQNEAQ (reference sequence). CDR3 loop: CASSSLFLRQEFRNTIYF.

This chain uses TRBV2 with TRBJ1-5. The CDR3 extends over 15 amino acids. From germline, CDR1 is SNHLY and CDR2 FYNNEI. CDR3 sequence: CASSELGRLNQPQHF.

V and J are TRBV28 and TRBJ2-3; TCRdb returns TRBD1, unconfirmable since there is no DNA. The germline V gene has CDR1 MDHEN and CDR2 SYDVKM. The CDR3 consists of 15 residues. The CDR3 sequence: CASRYRVRSTDTQYF.

The chain employs TRBV9 and TRBJ2-1; as DNA is missing, the TRBD1 call by TCRdb cannot be tested. The CDR3 runs to 15 residues. The germline CDR1 and CDR2 sequences are SGDLS and YYNGEE. The CDR3 sequence is CASSVVRGGYDEQFF. The variable domain in full, with the rest retrieved from reference TRBV9 and TRBJ2-1, is DSGVTQTPKHLITATGQRVTLRCSPRSGDLSVYWYQQSLDQGLQFLIQYYNGEERAKGNILERFSAQQFPDLHSELNLSSLELGDSALYFCASSVVRGGYDEQFFGPGTRLTVL.

The chain recombines TRBV20-1 with TRBJ2-1; the D gene TCRdb calls, TRBD2, cannot be checked with no DNA. The germline V gene encodes CDR1 DFQATT and CDR2 SNEGSKA (reference sequence). The CDR3 is 19 amino acids. CDR3 loop: CSARDPDLAGDSSYNEQFF.

CDR3: CASRVLAGATGELFF. The chain couples TRBV19 to TRBJ2-2; TCRdb returns TRBD2, unconfirmable since there is no DNA. This CDR3 is 15 amino acids long. From germline, CDR1 is LNHDA and CDR2 SQIVND (reference sequence).

This clonotype is classed as medium-sized (0.01 to 0.1%) by frequency. The rearrangement uses TRBV27 and TRBJ1-1; TCRdb returns TRBD1, unconfirmable since there is no DNA. Per germline, CDR1 MNHEY and CDR2 SMNVEV (reference sequence). This CDR3 has 14 amino acids. CDR3 sequence reads: CASSFLGTGTEAFF.

This rearrangement joins TRBV11-1 to TRBJ2-5; TCRdb lists TRBD1, though no DNA is available to test this call. The CDR3 contains 15 residues. Looked up from germline, CDR1 is SGHAT and CDR2 is FQDESV (reference sequence). CDR3 in amino acids: CASSFSGQTQETQYF.

In terms of frequency, this clonotype is medium-sized (0.01 to 0.1%). This chain links TRBV7-9 with TRBJ1-3. The CDR3 has 13 amino acids. Germline V CDR1 and CDR2: SEHNR, FQNEAQ (reference sequence). CDR3 residues: CASMRALGNTIYF.

This rearrangement joins TRBV6-6 to TRBJ2-7; no DNA is available, so the TRBD1 call from TCRdb remains unchecked. The V gene's germline CDR1 is MNHNY and CDR2 SVGAGI (reference sequence). The CDR3 is 15 residues long. CDR3 sequence reads: CASSSELGQTYEQYF.

In terms of frequency, this clonotype is medium-sized. The rearrangement links TRBV6-2 or TRBV6-3 to TRBJ2-2; the TCRdb call, TRBD2, lacks DNA for checking. CDR1 and CDR2 (germline): MNHEY, SVGEGT. This CDR3 has 19 residues. The CDR3 reads CASSYVRLAGGRNTGELFF.

The CDR3 spells CSATGTGAVNEQYF. The chain carries TRBV20-1 and TRBJ2-7; the D call of TRBD1 rests on TCRdb alone, since no DNA is present to check it. CDR3 length: 14 residues. Germline V gene data show CDR1 as DFQATT and CDR2 as SNEGSKA (reference sequence).

The genes are TRBV20-1 and TRBJ2-7; the TCRdb D gene call, TRBD1, has no DNA to confirm it. Germline CDR1 and CDR2: DFQATT and SNEGSKA (reference sequence). The CDR3 consists of 16 residues. CDR3 amino acids: CSAQPRQGVGAYEQYF.

By frequency, this clonotype registers medium-sized. The CDR3 spells CASSALAGATYNEQFF. The chain combines TRBV7-2 with TRBJ2-1; TCRdb's D call, TRBD2, is unchecked because there is no DNA. Germline assignment: CDR1 SGHTA and CDR2 FQGNSA. There are 16 residues in the CDR3.

The rearrangement uses TRBV6-2 or TRBV6-3 and TRBJ2-1; checking the TCRdb D call of TRBD1 is not possible without DNA. The CDR3 consists of 14 residues. Germline CDR1 and CDR2: MNHEY and SVGEGT. CDR3 sequence reads: CASSYAGSPGEQFF.

The rearrangement uses TRBV10-3 and TRBJ2-7. Germline V lookup: CDR1 ENHRY, CDR2 SYGVKD. This CDR3 spans 15 amino acids. The chain's CDR3 is CAISEGNRRSYEQYF.

This clonotype is medium-sized by frequency. The genes are TRBV19 and TRBJ2-7; as DNA is missing, the TRBD1 call by TCRdb cannot be tested. CDR1 and CDR2 from the germline V gene are LNHDA and SQIVND (reference sequence). This CDR3 is 14 amino acids long. The CDR3 sequence is CASSIPDRAHEQYF.

The rearrangement joins TRBV19 to TRBJ1-6; TCRdb's D call of TRBD1 is untestable without DNA. Germline assignment: CDR1 LNHDA and CDR2 SQIVND (reference sequence). The CDR3 contains 17 residues. The CDR3 here is CASSITGLSSYNSPLHF.

The chain links TRBV10-3 to TRBJ1-2. The CDR3 covers 12 residues. The germline V gene encodes CDR1 ENHRY and CDR2 SYGVKD. Here the CDR3 reads CAISERDSGYTF.

CDR3 residues: CASSPDRGRYGYTF. The chain carries TRBV12-3 or TRBV12-4 and TRBJ1-2; TCRdb's D gene call, TRBD1, goes unchecked for lack of DNA. This CDR3 spans 14 amino acids.

The chain couples TRBV5-6 to TRBJ1-1; there is no DNA to check the TCRdb D call of TRBD1. CDR3 length equals 14 residues. CDR1 and CDR2 from the germline V gene are SGHDT and YYEEEE. The CDR3 protein is CASSLGLQGVTAFF.